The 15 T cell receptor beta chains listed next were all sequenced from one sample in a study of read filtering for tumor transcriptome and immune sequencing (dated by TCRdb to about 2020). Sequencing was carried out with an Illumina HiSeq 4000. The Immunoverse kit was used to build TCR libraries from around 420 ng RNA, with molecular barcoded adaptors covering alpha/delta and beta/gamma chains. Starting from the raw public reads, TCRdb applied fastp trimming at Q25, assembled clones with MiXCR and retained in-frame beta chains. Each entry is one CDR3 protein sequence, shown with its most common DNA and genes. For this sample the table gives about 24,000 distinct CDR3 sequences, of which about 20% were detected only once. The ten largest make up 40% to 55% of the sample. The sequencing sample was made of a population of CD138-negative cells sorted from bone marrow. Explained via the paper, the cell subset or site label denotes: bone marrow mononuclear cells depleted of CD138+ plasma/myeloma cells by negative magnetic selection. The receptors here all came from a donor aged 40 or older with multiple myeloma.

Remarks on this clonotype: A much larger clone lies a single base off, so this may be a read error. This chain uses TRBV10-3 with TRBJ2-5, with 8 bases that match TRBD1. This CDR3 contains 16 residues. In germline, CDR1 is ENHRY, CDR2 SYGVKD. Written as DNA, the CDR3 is TGTGCCATCAGTGAGTCGACAGGGGTAGGCCAAGGGACCCAGTACTTC. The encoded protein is CAISESTGVGQGTQYF.

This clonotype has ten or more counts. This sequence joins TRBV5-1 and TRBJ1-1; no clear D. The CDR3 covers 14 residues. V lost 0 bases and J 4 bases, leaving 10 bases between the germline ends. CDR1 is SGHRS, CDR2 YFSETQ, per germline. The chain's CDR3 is CASSLDILGTEAFF. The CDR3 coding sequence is TGCGCCAGCAGCTTGGACATCCTTGGCACTGAAGCTTTCTTT.

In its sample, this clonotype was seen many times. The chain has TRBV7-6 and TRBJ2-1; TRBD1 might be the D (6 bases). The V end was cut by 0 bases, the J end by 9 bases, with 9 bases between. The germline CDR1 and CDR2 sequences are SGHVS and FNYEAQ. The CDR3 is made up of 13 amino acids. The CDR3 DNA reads TGTGCCAGCAGCTTAGCGGAAGGGGGTGAGCAGTTCTTC. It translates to CASSLAEGGEQFF.

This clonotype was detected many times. The CDR3 DNA is TGTGCCAGCAGGGATACAGGGGTCGATGAGCAGTTCTTC. It codes for CASRDTGVDEQFF. The chain links TRBV28 to TRBJ2-1; TRBD1 aligns across 7 bases. The ends lost 6 bases at V and 8 bases at J; junction bases unmatched: 7. Germline CDR1 reads MDHEN; CDR2 reads SYDVKM. This CDR3 is 13 amino acids long.

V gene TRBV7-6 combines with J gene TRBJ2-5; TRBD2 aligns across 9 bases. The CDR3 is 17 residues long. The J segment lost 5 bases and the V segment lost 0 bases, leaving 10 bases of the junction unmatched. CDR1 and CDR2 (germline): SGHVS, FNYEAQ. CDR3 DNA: TGTGCCAGCAGCTTAGCTGGTCCAGCGGGGGGCTTGGAGACCCAGTACTTC. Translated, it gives CASSLAGPAGGLETQYF.

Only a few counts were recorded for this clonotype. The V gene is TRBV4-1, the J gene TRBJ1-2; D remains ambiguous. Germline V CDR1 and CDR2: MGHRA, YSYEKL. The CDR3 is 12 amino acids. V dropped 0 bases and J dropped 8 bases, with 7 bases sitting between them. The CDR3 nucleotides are TGCGCCAGCAGCCAAGATGGGAGGGGCTACACCTTC. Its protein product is CASSQDGRGYTF.

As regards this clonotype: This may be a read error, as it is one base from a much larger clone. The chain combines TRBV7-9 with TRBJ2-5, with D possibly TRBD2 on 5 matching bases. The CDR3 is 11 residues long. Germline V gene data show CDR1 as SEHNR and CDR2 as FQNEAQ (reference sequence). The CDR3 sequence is CTSSLAETQYF. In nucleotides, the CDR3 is TGTACCAGCAGCTTAGCGGAGACCCAGTACTTC.

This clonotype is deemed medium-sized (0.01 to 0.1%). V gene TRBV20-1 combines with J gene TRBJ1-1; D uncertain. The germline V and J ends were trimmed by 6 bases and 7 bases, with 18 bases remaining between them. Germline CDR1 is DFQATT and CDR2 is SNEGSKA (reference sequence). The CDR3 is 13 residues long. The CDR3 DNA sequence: TGCAGTGCCCGACGGAACATAGTCTATGAAGCTTTCTTT. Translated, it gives CSARRNIVYEAFF.

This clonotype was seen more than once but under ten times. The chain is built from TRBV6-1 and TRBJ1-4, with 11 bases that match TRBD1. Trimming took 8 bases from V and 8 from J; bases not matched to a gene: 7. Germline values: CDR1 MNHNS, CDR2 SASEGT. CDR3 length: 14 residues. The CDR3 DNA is TGTGCCAGCTCCCGGGACAGGGGGACGGAAAAACTGTTTTTT. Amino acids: CASSRDRGTEKLFF.

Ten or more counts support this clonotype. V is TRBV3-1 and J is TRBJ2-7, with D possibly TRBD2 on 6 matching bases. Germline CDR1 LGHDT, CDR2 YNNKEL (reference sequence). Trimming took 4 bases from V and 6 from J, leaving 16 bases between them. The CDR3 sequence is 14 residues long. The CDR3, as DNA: TGTGCCAGCAGCCCGACTGGCACGCGGGGCGAGCAGTACTTC. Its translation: CASSPTGTRGEQYF.

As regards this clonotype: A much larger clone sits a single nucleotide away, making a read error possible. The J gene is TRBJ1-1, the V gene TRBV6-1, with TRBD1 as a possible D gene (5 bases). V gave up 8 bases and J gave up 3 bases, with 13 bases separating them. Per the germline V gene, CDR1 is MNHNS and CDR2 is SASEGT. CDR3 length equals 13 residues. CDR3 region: CASGFGQDTEAFF. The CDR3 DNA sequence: TGTGCCAGCGGCTTCGGACAAGACACTGAAGCTTTCTTT.

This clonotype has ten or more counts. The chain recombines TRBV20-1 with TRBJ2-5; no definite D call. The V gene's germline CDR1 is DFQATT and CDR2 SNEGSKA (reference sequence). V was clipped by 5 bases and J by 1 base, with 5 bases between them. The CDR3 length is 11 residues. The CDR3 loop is CSAQFQETQYF. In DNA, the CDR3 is TGCAGTGCTCAATTCCAAGAGACCCAGTACTTC.

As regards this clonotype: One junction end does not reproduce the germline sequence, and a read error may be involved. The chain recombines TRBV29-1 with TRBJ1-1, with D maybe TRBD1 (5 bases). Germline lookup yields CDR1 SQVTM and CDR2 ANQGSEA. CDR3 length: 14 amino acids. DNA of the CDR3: TGCAGCGTTGAAGACCAGGGATGGAACGCTGAAGCTTTCTTT. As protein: CSVEDQGWNAEAFF.

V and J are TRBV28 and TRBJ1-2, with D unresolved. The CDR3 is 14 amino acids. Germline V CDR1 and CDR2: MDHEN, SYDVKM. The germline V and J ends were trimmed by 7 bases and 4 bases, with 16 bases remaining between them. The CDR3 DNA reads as TGTGCCAGCAACGGAGCGGGGAGGATCTATGGCTACACCTTC. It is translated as CASNGAGRIYGYTF.

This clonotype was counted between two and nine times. The CDR3 nucleotides read TGTGCCAGCAGCTGGCCTCACACCGGGGAGCTGTTTTTT. It codes for CASSWPHTGELFF. The chain combines TRBV7-2 with TRBJ2-2; D not certain. Germline lookup yields CDR1 SGHTA and CDR2 FQGNSA. The CDR3 length is 13 residues. Deletions cut 4 bases from V and 3 bases from J, with 6 bases between.